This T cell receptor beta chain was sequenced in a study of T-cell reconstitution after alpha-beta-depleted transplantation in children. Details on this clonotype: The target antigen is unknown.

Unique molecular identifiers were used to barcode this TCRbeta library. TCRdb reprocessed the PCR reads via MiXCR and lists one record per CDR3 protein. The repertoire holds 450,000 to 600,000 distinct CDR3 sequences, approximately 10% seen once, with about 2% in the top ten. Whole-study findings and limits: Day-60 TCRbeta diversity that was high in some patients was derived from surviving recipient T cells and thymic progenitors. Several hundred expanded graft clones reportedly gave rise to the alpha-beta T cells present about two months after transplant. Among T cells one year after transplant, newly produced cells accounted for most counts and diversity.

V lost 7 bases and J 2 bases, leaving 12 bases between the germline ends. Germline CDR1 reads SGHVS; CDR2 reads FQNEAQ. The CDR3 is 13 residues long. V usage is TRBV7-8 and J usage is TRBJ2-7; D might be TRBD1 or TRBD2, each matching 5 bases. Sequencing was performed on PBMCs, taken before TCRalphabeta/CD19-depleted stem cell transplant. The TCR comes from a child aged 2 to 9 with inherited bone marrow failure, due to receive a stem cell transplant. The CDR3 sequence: CASTWDGTYEQYF. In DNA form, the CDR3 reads TGTGCCAGCACCTGGGACGGAACCTACGAGCAGTACTTC. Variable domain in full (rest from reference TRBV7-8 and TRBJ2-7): GAGVSQSPRYKVAKRGQDVALRCDPISGHVSLFWYQQALGQGPEFLTYFQNEAQLDKSGLPSDRFFAERPEGSVSTLKIQRTQQEDSAVYLCASTWDGTYEQYFGPGTRLTVT.